The 18 T cell receptor beta chains in this list originate from one sample, sequenced in a study of OX40 agonist ivuxolimab in advanced cancers. Method: immunoSEQ multiplex PCR; TCRdb's copy keeps in-frame clones and lacks some. This sample yields more than 80,000 clones, of which under 95% are seen a single time; about 8.5% belongs to the top ten. The sample was CD4+ or CD8+ T cells sorted from blood, taken in a trial of the OX40 agonist ivuxolimab. Receptor source: an adult with an advanced solid tumor such as melanoma, head and neck, liver or kidney cancer.

The chain carries TRBV27 and TRBJ2-7, with 7 nucleotides matching TRBD2. The ends lost 4 bases at V and 3 bases at J; junction bases unmatched: 3. CDR3 length: 13 amino acids. From germline, CDR1 is MNHEY and CDR2 SMNVEV (reference sequence). The chain's CDR3 is CASSSGEGYEQYF. CDR3 sequence (DNA): TGTGCCAGCAGTTCCGGGGAGGGCTACGAGCAGTACTTC.

The chain is built from TRBV28 and TRBJ1-1; no firm D call. Germline loops: CDR1 MDHEN, CDR2 SYDVKM. This CDR3 has 14 amino acids. V lost 8 bases and J 2 bases, leaving 15 bases between the germline ends. CDR3 in amino acids: CASSLVGENTEAFF. The CDR3 DNA reads TGTGCCAGCTCATTAGTTGGGGAAAACACTGAAGCTTTCTTT.

The chain employs TRBV19 and TRBJ1-1, with 8 bases identical to TRBD1. With V trimmed by 3 bases and J by 6 bases, 3 bases remained unmatched. This CDR3 contains 13 residues. Germline V gene sequence: CDR1 LNHDA, CDR2 SQIVND (reference sequence). CDR3 in amino acids: CASSIQGAPEAFF. DNA for the CDR3: TGTGCCAGTAGTATCCAGGGGGCCCCTGAAGCTTTCTTT.

Only one count was recorded for this clone. The V and J genes are TRBV2 and TRBJ2-7, with 10 bases identical to TRBD2. Trimming removed 2 bases from V and 0 bases from J; junction bases left unmatched: 13. The CDR3 totals 19 residues. CDR1 SNHLY and CDR2 FYNNEI come from the germline V gene. The CDR3 DNA is TGTGCCAGCAGTGAACCCAGCGGGAGGGAGGAGGAGGTCTCCTACGAGCAGTACTTC. Protein product: CASSEPSGREEEVSYEQYF.

The chain is built from TRBV9 and TRBJ1-1; perhaps TRBD1 as D (6 bases). The CDR3 length is 15 residues. Trimming shortened V by 4 bases and J by 7 bases, and 20 bases separated the two germline ends. The germline V gene encodes CDR1 SGDLS and CDR2 YYNGEE. Here the CDR3 reads CASSPTPLQGSEAFF. In DNA, the CDR3 is TGTGCCAGCAGCCCAACGCCCCTTCAGGGGAGTGAAGCTTTCTTT.

The chain carries TRBV19 and TRBJ2-1, with D hard to call. CDR1 LNHDA and CDR2 SQIVND come from the germline V gene (reference sequence). This CDR3 is 13 amino acids long. Trimming pared 3 bases from V and 8 bases from J, leaving 11 bases between. Here the CDR3 DNA reads TGTGCCAGTAGTATGGCGTCTGGAGATGAGCAGTTCTTC. Protein sequence: CASSMASGDEQFF.

The CDR3 is CASSESHETQYF. The CDR3 nucleotides are TGTGCCAGCAGTGAATCCCACGAGACCCAGTACTTC. The V and J genes are TRBV6-1 and TRBJ2-5, with D unresolved. V was trimmed by 2 bases and J by 5 bases, leaving 6 bases between them. Germline values: CDR1 MNHNS, CDR2 SASEGT. The CDR3 consists of 12 residues.

The V and J genes are TRBV30 and TRBJ2-7, with D uncertain. The CDR3 loop spans 13 amino acids. Trimming removed 3 bases at V and 3 bases at J, with 12 bases between. CDR1 and CDR2 (germline): GTSNPN, SVGIG (reference sequence). CDR3 protein: CAWSVQVSYEQYF. The CDR3 DNA sequence: TGTGCCTGGAGCGTTCAGGTTAGCTACGAGCAGTACTTC.

This clone was seen just once. CDR3 sequence (DNA): TGCGCCAGCACCCTGAGTGGAGGTGGGGCCGGGGAGCTGTTTTTT. This codes for CASTLSGGGAGELFF. The gene calls are TRBV4-1 and TRBJ2-2; a weak D match, TRBD2 (5 bases). There are 15 residues in the CDR3. The germline V gene has CDR1 MGHRA and CDR2 YSYEKL. Trimming pared 7 bases from V and 6 bases from J, leaving 18 bases between.

The chain employs TRBV19 and TRBJ1-4, with no clear D. V was shortened by 4 bases and J by 8 bases, with 14 bases between the two germline ends. The CDR3 extends over 14 amino acids. CDR1 and CDR2 from the germline V gene are LNHDA and SQIVND (reference sequence). The CDR3 loop is CASSTGPTQEKLFF. Here the CDR3 DNA reads TGTGCCAGTAGTACCGGCCCTACGCAGGAAAAACTGTTTTTT.

This clone has a handful of counts. This rearrangement joins TRBV9 to TRBJ2-2; D gene uncertain. The CDR3 spans 15 residues. Germline CDR1 reads SGDLS; CDR2 reads YYNGEE. The germline V and J ends were trimmed by 0 bases and 1 base, with 7 bases remaining between them. CDR3 residues: CASSVGHLNTGELFF. In nucleotides, the CDR3 is TGTGCCAGCAGCGTAGGGCACTTGAACACCGGGGAGCTGTTTTTT. The entire variable domain, with the rest obtained from reference TRBV9 and TRBJ2-2, is as follows: DSGVTQTPKHLITATGQRVTLRCSPRSGDLSVYWYQQSLDQGLQFLIQYYNGEERAKGNILERFSAQQFPDLHSELNLSSLELGDSALYFCASSVGHLNTGELFFGEGSRLTVL.

The chain couples TRBV15 to TRBJ2-7; 9 bases map to TRBD1. Germline V gives CDR1 LNHNV, CDR2 YYDKDF (reference sequence). This CDR3 spans 14 amino acids. J was trimmed by 3 bases and V by 3 bases; bases with no gene match: 3. CDR3 bases: TGTGCCACCAGCAGGACAGGGGGGGACTACGAGCAGTACTTC. Residues: CATSRTGGDYEQYF.

This clone was picked up a small number of times. V gene TRBV5-8 combines with J gene TRBJ1-5, with D perhaps TRBD1 (6 bases). The CDR3 is made up of 11 amino acids. Germline CDR1 SGHTS, CDR2 YDEGEE. Trimming cost V 8 bases and J 4 bases, with 7 bases left between them. In DNA, the CDR3 is TGTGCCAGGGACAGTAATCAGCCCCAGCATTTT. This codes for CARDSNQPQHF.

DNA for the CDR3: TGTGCCAGCAGTTACTTATTGCCAGTGAGCTCCTACGAGCAGTACTTC. Translating it yields CASSYLLPVSSYEQYF. This rearrangement joins TRBV6-6 to TRBJ2-7; no reliable D call. V dropped 1 base and J dropped 0 bases, with 13 bases sitting between them. Germline CDR1 reads MNHNY; CDR2 reads SVGAGI (reference sequence). The CDR3 spans 16 residues.

The chain recombines TRBV27 with TRBJ1-2; weak D call: TRBD1 (6 bases). The V end was cut by 5 bases, the J end by 8 bases, with 15 bases between. Germline assignment: CDR1 MNHEY and CDR2 SMNVEV (reference sequence). This CDR3 region has 13 residues. The chain's CDR3 is CASSTGFEEGYTF. The CDR3, as DNA: TGTGCCAGCAGTACAGGGTTTGAGGAGGGCTACACCTTC.

This chain uses TRBV30 with TRBJ2-2; D call uncertain. The ends were cut back, 1 base at V and 4 bases at J, with 7 bases in the middle. The CDR3 runs 13 residues. In germline, CDR1 is GTSNPN, CDR2 SVGIG (reference sequence). CDR3 nucleotide sequence: TGTGCCTGGAGTGCTGTGGGCACCGGGGAGCTGTTTTTT. This sequence encodes CAWSAVGTGELFF.

CDR3 bases: TGTGCCAGCATAGCACTTGGAGATACGCAGTATTTT. It encodes CASIALGDTQYF. The chain links TRBV25-1 to TRBJ2-3; D call uncertain. The CDR3 has 12 amino acids. V was cut by 7 bases and J by 5 bases, with 10 bases left in between. CDR1 MGHDK and CDR2 SYGVNS come from the germline V gene. Based on the CDR3 plus reference TRBV25-1 and TRBJ2-3, the full variable domain is EADIYQTPRYLVIGTGKKITLECSQTMGHDKMYWYQQDPGMELHLIHYSYGVNSTEKGDLSSESTVSRIRTEHFPLTLESARPSHTSQYLCASIALGDTQYFGPGTRLTVL.

In its sample, this clone was seen once. V is TRBV5-1 and J is TRBJ2-7; D may correspond to TRBD1 or TRBD2 (5 bases each). Trimming cost V 4 bases and J 0 bases, with 11 bases left between them. Germline values: CDR1 SGHRS, CDR2 YFSETQ. CDR3 length: 14 residues. This CDR3 is CASSLGTDSYEQYF. The DNA for the CDR3 is TGCGCCAGCAGCCTCGGGACCGACTCCTACGAGCAGTACTTC.